This T cell receptor beta chain was sequenced during a study of early T cells in non-severe SARS-CoV-2 infection. The wider study: Bulk RNA isolated from unsorted whole blood underwent sequencing; chains were not paired.

Individual cDNA molecules received unique molecular identifiers. Via MiXCR, TCRdb re-called the 5' RACE reads, giving one row per CDR3 protein. The data contain tens of thousands of distinct CDR3 sequences, approximately 13% of them seen just once; the ten biggest clones take up about 9.3%. V was pared by 4 bases and J by 8 bases, with 11 bases of the junction left unmatched. The germline V gene has CDR1 DFQATT and CDR2 SNEGSKA (reference sequence). The CDR3 spans 15 residues. This clonotype was found a few times. Its specificity is not known. Study-level results: Matching with VDJdb favored anti-spike CD8 responses (missing private and CD4 specificities).

This clonotype was sampled from an adult who was a healthcare worker with PCR-confirmed SARS-CoV-2 infection or an uninfected control (not recorded which). The chain uses TRBV20-1 and TRBJ1-5; the match to TRBD1 covers 10 bases. The sample was whole blood, taken at baseline. In nucleotides, the CDR3 is TGCAGTGCTACCGGGACAGGGGCCACGCCGGAGCCCCAGCATTTT. Translation gives CSATGTGATPEPQHF.